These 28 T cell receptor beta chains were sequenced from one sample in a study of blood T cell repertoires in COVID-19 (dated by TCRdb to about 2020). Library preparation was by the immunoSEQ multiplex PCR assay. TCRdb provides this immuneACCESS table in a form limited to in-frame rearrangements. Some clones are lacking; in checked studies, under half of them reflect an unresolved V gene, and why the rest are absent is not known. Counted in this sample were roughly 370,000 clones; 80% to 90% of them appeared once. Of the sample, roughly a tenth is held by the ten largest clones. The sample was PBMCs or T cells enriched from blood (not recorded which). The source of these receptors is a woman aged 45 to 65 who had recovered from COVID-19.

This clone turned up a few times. Here the CDR3 DNA reads TGTGCCAGCAGTTACGAGGGTCGGGTTTCACCCCTCCACTTT. Residues: CASSYEGRVSPLHF. The rearrangement joins TRBV6-2 or TRBV6-3 to TRBJ1-6; D uncertain. The V end was cut by 2 bases, the J end by 9 bases, with 11 bases between. CDR1 and CDR2 (germline): MNHEY, SVGEGT. CDR3 length: 14 amino acids.

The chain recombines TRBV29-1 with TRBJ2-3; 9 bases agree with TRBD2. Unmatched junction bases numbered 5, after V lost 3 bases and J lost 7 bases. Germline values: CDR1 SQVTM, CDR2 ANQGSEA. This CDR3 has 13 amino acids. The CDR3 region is CSVERGGLYTQYF. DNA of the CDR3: TGCAGCGTTGAGCGGGGGGGCCTTTATACGCAGTATTTT.

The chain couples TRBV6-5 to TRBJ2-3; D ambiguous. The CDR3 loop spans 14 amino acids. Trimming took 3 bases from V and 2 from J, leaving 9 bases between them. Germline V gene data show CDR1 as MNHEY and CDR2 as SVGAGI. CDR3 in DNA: TGTGCCAGCAGTTATTCGCGGAACACAGATACGCAGTATTTT. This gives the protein CASSYSRNTDTQYF.

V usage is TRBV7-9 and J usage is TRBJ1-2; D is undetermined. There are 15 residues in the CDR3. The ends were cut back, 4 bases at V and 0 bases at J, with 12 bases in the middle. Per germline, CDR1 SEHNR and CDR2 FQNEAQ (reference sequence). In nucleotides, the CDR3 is TGTGCCAGCAGCTCCGGGAGCACAGCTAACTATGGCTACACCTTC. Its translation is CASSSGSTANYGYTF.

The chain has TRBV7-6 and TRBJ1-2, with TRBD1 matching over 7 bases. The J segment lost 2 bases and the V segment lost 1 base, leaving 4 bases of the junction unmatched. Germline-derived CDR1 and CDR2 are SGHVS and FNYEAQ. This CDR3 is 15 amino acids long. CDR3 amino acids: CASSLDGTDNYGYTF. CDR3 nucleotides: TGTGCCAGCAGCTTAGACGGGACAGACAACTATGGCTACACCTTC. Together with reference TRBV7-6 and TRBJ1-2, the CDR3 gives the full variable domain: GAGVSQSPRYKVTKRGQDVALRCDPISGHVSLYWYRQALGQGPEFLTYFNYEAQQDKSGLPNDRFSAERPEGSISTLTIQRTEQRDSAMYRCASSLDGTDNYGYTFGSGTRLTVV.

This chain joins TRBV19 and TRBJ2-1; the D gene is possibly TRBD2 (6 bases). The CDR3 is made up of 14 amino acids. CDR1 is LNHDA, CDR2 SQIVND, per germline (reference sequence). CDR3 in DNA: TGTGACTCAAGGCCGGGACTTATACTTTATGAGCAGTTCTTC. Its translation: CDSRPGLILYEQFF.

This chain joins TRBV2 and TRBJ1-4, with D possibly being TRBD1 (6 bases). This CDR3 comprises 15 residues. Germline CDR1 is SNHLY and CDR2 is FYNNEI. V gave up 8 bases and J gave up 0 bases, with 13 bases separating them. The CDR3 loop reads CASGRDTSTNEKLFF. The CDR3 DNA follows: TGTGCCAGCGGTCGGGACACTTCAACTAATGAAAAACTGTTTTTT.

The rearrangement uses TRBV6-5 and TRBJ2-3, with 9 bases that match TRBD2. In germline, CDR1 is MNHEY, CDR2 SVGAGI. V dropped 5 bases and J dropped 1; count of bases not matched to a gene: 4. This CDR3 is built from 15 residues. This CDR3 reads CASSLAGIRTDTQYF. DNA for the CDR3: TGTGCCAGCAGTCTAGCGGGGATTCGCACAGATACGCAGTATTTT.

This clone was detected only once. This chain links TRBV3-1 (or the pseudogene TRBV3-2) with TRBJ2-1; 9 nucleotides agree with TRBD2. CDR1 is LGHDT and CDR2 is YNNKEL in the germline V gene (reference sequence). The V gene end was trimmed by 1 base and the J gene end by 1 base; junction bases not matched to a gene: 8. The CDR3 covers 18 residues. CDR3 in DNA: TGTGCCAGCAGCCAAGGCGGGGGGGCCGGCATGTCCTACAATGAGCAGTTCTTC. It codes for CASSQGGGAGMSYNEQFF.

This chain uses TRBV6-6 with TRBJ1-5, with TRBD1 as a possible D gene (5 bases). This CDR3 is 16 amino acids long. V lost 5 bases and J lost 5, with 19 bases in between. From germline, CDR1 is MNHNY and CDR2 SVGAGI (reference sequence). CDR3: CASSHYSGQGYQPQHF. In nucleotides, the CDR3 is TGTGCCAGCAGTCACTACTCAGGGCAGGGTTATCAGCCCCAGCATTTT.

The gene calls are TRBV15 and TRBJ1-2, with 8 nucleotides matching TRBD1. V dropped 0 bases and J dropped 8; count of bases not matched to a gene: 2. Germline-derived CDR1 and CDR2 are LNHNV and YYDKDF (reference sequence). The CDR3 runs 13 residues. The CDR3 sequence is CATSREDRAGYTF. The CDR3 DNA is TGTGCCACCAGCAGAGAGGACAGGGCAGGCTACACCTTC.

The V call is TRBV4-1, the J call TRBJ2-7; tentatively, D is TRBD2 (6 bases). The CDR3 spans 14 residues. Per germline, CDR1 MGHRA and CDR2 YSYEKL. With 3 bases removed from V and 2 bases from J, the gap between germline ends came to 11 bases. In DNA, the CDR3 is TGCGCCAGCAGCCAGAGGGACTTTGCCTACGAGCAGTACTTC. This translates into CASSQRDFAYEQYF.

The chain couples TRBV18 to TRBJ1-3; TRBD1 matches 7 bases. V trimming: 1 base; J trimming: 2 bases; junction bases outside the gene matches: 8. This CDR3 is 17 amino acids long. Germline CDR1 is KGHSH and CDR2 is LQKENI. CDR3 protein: CASSPQQGGATGNTIYF. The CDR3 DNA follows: TGTGCCAGCTCACCACAGCAAGGGGGCGCTACTGGAAACACCATATATTTT. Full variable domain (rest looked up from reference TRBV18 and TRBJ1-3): NAGVMQNPRHLVRRRGQEARLRCSPMKGHSHVYWYRQLPEEGLKFMVYLQKENIIDESGMPKERFSAEFPKEGPSILRIQQVVRGDSAAYFCASSPQQGGATGNTIYFGEGSWLTVV.

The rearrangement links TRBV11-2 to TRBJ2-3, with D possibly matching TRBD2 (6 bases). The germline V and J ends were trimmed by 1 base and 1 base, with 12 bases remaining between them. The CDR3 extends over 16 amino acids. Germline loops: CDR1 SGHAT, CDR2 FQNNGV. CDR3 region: CASSLVAGSRTDTQYF. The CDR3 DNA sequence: TGTGCCAGCAGCTTAGTTGCGGGGAGCCGCACAGATACGCAGTATTTT.

The CDR3 sequence is CASHPGQGDYGYTF. CDR3 sequence (DNA): TGTGCCAGCCACCCTGGACAGGGGGACTATGGCTACACCTTC. The rearrangement uses TRBV2 and TRBJ1-2; 10 bases are shared with TRBD1. The CDR3 covers 14 residues. Germline V CDR1 and CDR2: SNHLY, FYNNEI. V dropped 8 bases and J dropped 3; count of bases not matched to a gene: 6.

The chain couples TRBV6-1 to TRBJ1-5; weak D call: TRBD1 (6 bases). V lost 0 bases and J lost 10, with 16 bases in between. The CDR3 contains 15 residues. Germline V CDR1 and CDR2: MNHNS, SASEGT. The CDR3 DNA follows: TGTGCCAGCAGTGAAGCTCCATCAAACAGGGTCCCCCAGCATTTT. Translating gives CASSEAPSNRVPQHF.

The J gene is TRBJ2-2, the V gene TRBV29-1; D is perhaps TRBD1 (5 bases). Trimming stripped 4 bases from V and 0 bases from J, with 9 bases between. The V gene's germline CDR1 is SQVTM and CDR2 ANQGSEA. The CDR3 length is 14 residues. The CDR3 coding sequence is TGCAGCGTTGCCCAGGGCTCGAACACCGGGGAGCTGTTTTTT. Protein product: CSVAQGSNTGELFF.

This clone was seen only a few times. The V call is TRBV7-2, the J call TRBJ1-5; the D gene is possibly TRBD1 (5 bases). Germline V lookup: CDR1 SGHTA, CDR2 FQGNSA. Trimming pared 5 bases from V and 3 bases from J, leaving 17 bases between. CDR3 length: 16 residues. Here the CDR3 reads CASSVTPGGFNQPQHF. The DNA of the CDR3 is TGTGCCAGCAGCGTTACCCCGGGGGGTTTCAATCAGCCCCAGCATTTT.

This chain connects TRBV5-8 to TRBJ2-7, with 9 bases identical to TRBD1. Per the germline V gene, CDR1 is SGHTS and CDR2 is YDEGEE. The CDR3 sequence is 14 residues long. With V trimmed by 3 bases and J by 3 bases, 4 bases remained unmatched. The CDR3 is CASSWTGDRYEQYF. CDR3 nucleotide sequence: TGTGCCAGCAGCTGGACAGGGGATCGCTACGAGCAGTACTTC.

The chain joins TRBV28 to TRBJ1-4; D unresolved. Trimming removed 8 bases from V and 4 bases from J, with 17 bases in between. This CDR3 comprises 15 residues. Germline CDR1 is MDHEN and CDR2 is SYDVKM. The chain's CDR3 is CASSRTGRVNEKLFF. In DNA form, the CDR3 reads TGTGCCAGCTCCAGAACGGGTCGGGTTAATGAAAAACTGTTTTTT.

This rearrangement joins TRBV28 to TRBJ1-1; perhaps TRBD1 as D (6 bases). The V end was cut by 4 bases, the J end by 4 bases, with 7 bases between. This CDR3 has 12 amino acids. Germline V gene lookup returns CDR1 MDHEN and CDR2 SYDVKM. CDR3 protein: CASSYRATEAFF. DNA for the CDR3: TGTGCCAGCAGTTACAGGGCCACTGAAGCTTTCTTT. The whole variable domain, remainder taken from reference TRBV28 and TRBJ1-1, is DVKVTQSSRYLVKRTGEKVFLECVQDMDHENMFWYRQDPGLGLRLIYFSYDVKMKEKGDIPEGYSVSREKKERFSLILESASTNQTSMYLCASSYRATEAFFGQGTRLTVV.

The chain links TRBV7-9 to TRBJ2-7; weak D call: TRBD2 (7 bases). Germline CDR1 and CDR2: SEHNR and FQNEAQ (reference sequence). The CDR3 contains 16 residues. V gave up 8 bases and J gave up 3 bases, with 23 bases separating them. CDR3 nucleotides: TGTGCCAGCGGGAGGGACAAGGGGTGGGGAGTCTACGAGCAGTACTTC. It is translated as CASGRDKGWGVYEQYF.

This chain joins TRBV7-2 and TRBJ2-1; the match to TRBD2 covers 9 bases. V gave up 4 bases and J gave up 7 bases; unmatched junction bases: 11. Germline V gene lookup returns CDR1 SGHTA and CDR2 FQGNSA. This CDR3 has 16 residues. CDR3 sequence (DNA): TGTGCCAGCAGCTCCCGAGCGGGGGGCCTCGAGAATGAGCAGTTCTTC. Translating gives CASSSRAGGLENEQFF.

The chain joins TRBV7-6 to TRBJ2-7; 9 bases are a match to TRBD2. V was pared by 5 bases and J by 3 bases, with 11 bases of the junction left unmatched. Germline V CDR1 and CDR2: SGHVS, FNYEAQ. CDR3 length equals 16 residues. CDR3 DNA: TGTGCCAGCAGCCAGGGAGGGCTAGCGGGGTACTACGAGCAGTACTTC. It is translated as CASSQGGLAGYYEQYF.

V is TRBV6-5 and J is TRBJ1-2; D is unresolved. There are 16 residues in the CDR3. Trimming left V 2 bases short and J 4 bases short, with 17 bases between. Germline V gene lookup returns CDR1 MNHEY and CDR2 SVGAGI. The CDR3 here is CASSYTGLPRAYGYTF. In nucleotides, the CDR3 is TGTGCCAGCAGTTACACCGGACTTCCCCGGGCCTATGGCTACACCTTC.

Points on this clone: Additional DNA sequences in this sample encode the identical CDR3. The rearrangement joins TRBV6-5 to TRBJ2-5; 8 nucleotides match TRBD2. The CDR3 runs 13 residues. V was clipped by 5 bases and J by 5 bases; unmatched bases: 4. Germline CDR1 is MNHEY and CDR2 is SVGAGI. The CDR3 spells CASSRRGGETQYF. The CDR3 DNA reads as TGTGCCAGCAGTAGGCGCGGGGGGGAGACCCAGTACTTC.

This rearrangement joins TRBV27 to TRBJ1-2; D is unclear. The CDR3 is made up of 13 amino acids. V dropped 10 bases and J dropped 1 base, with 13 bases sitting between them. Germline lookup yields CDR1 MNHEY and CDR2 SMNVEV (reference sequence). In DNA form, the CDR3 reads TGTGCCACCCGTACTATTGGTAACTATGGCTACACCTTC. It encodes CATRTIGNYGYTF.

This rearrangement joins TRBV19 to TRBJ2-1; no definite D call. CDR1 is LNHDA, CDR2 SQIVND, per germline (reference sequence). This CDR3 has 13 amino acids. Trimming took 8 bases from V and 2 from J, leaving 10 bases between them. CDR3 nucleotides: TGTGCCAGTTCTCCGGAGACCTACAATGAGCAGTTCTTC. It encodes CASSPETYNEQFF. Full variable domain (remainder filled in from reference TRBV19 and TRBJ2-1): DGGITQSPKYLFRKEGQNVTLSCEQNLNHDAMYWYRQDPGQGLRLIYYSQIVNDFQKGDIAEGYSVSREKKESFPLTVTSAQKNPTAFYLCASSPETYNEQFFGPGTRLTVL.